A selection of T cell receptor beta chains follows, all from one sample in a study of human T cells and chemical hapten exposure. TCRdb redid the calling of the reads with MiXCR, one entry per CDR3 protein. The sample lists about 120,000 distinct CDR3 sequences, roughly 8.5% occurring once. Sample: whole blood. The source is a human donor in good health. Some clones in this sample may be carry-over from other donors' samples. The CDR3 runs from the conserved cysteine through the conserved F or W. A D gene is named only where the DNA matches it firmly. Size is stated for part of the rows, as once, few or many counts, or as a class when the clone is expanded.

J gene: TRBJ2-1; clone size: .; V gene: TRBV12-3/TRBV12-4; D gene: .; CDR3 DNA: TGTGCCAGCAGTTTAGCGAGACTTACCTACAATGAGCAGTTCTTC; CDR3 protein: CASSLARLTYNEQFF
J gene: TRBJ2-5; clone size: .; V gene: TRBV12-3/TRBV12-4; D gene: TRBD2; CDR3 DNA: TGTGCCAGCAGTTCAGGACCGGGAGGGGAGACCCAGTACTTC; CDR3 protein: CASSSGPGGETQYF
J gene: TRBJ1-2; clone size: many; V gene: TRBV6-5; D gene: TRBD1; CDR3 DNA: TGTGCCAGCAGTTACGCATTGTATCGACAGGGTGACTATGGCTACACCTTC; CDR3 protein: CASSYALYRQGDYGYTF
J gene: TRBJ2-7; clone size: few; V gene: TRBV3-1; D gene: .; CDR3 DNA: TGTGCCAGCAGCCCTCCAAGGGTGGACGGCGAGCAGTACTTC; CDR3 protein: CASSPPRVDGEQYF
J gene: TRBJ2-3; clone size: .; V gene: TRBV10-3; D gene: .; CDR3 DNA: TGTGCCATCAGCCCGGTCGCTCTCACATTAGATACGCAGTATTTT; CDR3 protein: CAISPVALTLDTQYF
J gene: TRBJ2-2; clone size: .; V gene: TRBV4-3; D gene: .; CDR3 DNA: TGCGCCAGCAGCCCCCATATATCGGGCAGGGCGCCCACCGGGGAGCTGTTTTTT; CDR3 protein: CASSPHISGRAPTGELFF
J gene: TRBJ2-7; clone size: few; V gene: TRBV10-3; D gene: .; CDR3 DNA: TGTGCCATCGCAATCGGCATGGAGCAGTACTTC; CDR3 protein: CAIAIGMEQYF
J gene: TRBJ2-5; clone size: few; V gene: TRBV7-2; D gene: .; CDR3 DNA: TGTGCCAGCAGCTTAGGACAGCACCAAGAGACCCAGTACTTC; CDR3 protein: CASSLGQHQETQYF
J gene: TRBJ2-7; clone size: few; V gene: TRBV4-3; D gene: .; CDR3 DNA: TGCGCCAGCAGCCAAGGGGTACGACAGTTGAGAGGCGAGCAGTACTTC; CDR3 protein: CASSQGVRQLRGEQYF
J gene: TRBJ1-2; clone size: few; V gene: TRBV12-5; D gene: .; CDR3 DNA: TGTGCTAGTGGGGATCGGGACAAAAGGAATGGCTACACCTTC; CDR3 protein: CASGDRDKRNGYTF
J gene: TRBJ2-7; clone size: .; V gene: TRBV29-1; D gene: TRBD1; CDR3 DNA: TGCAGCGCTTGCATAAAGGGGGCGAGGTATGAGCAGTACTTC; CDR3 protein: CSACIKGARYEQYF
J gene: TRBJ2-1; clone size: .; V gene: TRBV7-7; D gene: TRBD1; CDR3 DNA: TGTGCCAGCAGCTTAAATGAGGGGACAGGGCAGTTCTTC; CDR3 protein: CASSLNEGTGQFF
J gene: TRBJ2-1; clone size: .; V gene: TRBV2; D gene: TRBD1; CDR3 DNA: TGTGCCGGGGGACAGGGGGCCTACAATGAGCAGTTCTTC; CDR3 protein: CAGGQGAYNEQFF
J gene: TRBJ2-2; clone size: many; V gene: TRBV27; D gene: TRBD2; CDR3 DNA: TGTGCCAGCAGTTTTGGGGGGGAGAACACCGGGGAGCTGTTTTTT; CDR3 protein: CASSFGGENTGELFF
J gene: TRBJ2-3; clone size: few; V gene: TRBV29-1; D gene: TRBD1; CDR3 DNA: TGCAGCGTTGTAGAACAGGGGGAAAATACGCAGTATTTT; CDR3 protein: CSVVEQGENTQYF
J gene: TRBJ2-5; clone size: .; V gene: TRBV18; D gene: .; CDR3 DNA: TGTGCCAGCTCACCAGAGGCAGAAGAGACCCAGTACTTC; CDR3 protein: CASSPEAEETQYF
J gene: TRBJ2-2; clone size: few; V gene: TRBV5-1; D gene: TRBD2; CDR3 DNA: TGCGCCAGCAGCTTGGTTGGCGGGAGCGGCACCGGGGAGCTGTTTTTT; CDR3 protein: CASSLVGGSGTGELFF
J gene: TRBJ1-5; clone size: once; V gene: TRBV7-8; D gene: .; CDR3 DNA: TGTGCCAGCAGCTTAGAGTCGGGGGGCAATCAGCCCCAGCATTTT; CDR3 protein: CASSLESGGNQPQHF
J gene: TRBJ2-7; clone size: .; V gene: TRBV5-6; D gene: .; CDR3 DNA: TGTGCCAGCAGCTTGGGAAACTCCCACTACGAGCAGTACTTC; CDR3 protein: CASSLGNSHYEQYF
J gene: TRBJ2-3; clone size: .; V gene: TRBV13; D gene: .; CDR3 DNA: TGTGCCAGCAGCTTAGGGACAGCGACTAGCACAGATACGCAGTATTTT; CDR3 protein: CASSLGTATSTDTQYF
J gene: TRBJ2-1; clone size: few; V gene: TRBV20-1; D gene: .; CDR3 DNA: TGCAGTGCTAGAGATGGGGGGAGCTCCTACAATGAGCAGTTCTTC; CDR3 protein: CSARDGGSSYNEQFF
J gene: TRBJ2-7; clone size: few; V gene: TRBV7-8; D gene: TRBD2; CDR3 DNA: TGTGCCAGCAGCTTAGAGGTAGCGGGAGACCACGAGCAGTACTTC; CDR3 protein: CASSLEVAGDHEQYF
J gene: TRBJ1-6; clone size: few; V gene: TRBV6-6; D gene: .; CDR3 DNA: TGTGCCAGCAGTTACTCTGAAGGACGGAGTAATTCACCCCTCCACTTT; CDR3 protein: CASSYSEGRSNSPLHF
J gene: TRBJ2-2; clone size: .; V gene: TRBV5-6; D gene: TRBD1; CDR3 DNA: TGTGCCAGCAGCCCAGGGGGTCGGACGAACACCGGGGAGCTGTTTTTT; CDR3 protein: CASSPGGRTNTGELFF
J gene: TRBJ2-5; clone size: many; V gene: TRBV11-1; D gene: TRBD1; CDR3 DNA: TGTGCCAGCAGTTCTTGGGGGACAGGGGGTCCGGAGACCCAGTACTTC; CDR3 protein: CASSSWGTGGPETQYF
J gene: TRBJ2-7; clone size: many; V gene: TRBV29-1; D gene: .; CDR3 DNA: TGCAGCGTTGTCCTTGAGTCCGGACACTCGCTCGAGCAGTACTTC; CDR3 protein: CSVVLESGHSLEQYF
J gene: TRBJ2-7; clone size: .; V gene: TRBV27; D gene: .; CDR3 DNA: TGTGCCAGCAGTTTATATAAGACAGGGAGGTACGAGCAGTACTTC; CDR3 protein: CASSLYKTGRYEQYF
J gene: TRBJ2-7; clone size: .; V gene: TRBV5-1; D gene: .; CDR3 DNA: TGCGCCAGCAGCGAACCAGCAAACTTCTCCTACGAGCAGTACTTC; CDR3 protein: CASSEPANFSYEQYF
J gene: TRBJ2-5; clone size: .; V gene: TRBV20-1; D gene: .; CDR3 DNA: TGCAGTGCGAAACGGGGACAAGAGACCCAGTACTTC; CDR3 protein: CSAKRGQETQYF
J gene: TRBJ1-5; clone size: many; V gene: TRBV4-3; D gene: .; CDR3 DNA: TGCGCCAGCAGCCAGTCAGGGTTCGGGAATCAGCCCCAGCATTTT; CDR3 protein: CASSQSGFGNQPQHF
J gene: TRBJ2-1; clone size: .; V gene: TRBV18; D gene: .; CDR3 DNA: TGTGCCAGCTCACCACCGGGCAGGGAGCACAATGAGCAGTTCTTC; CDR3 protein: CASSPPGREHNEQFF
J gene: TRBJ2-7; clone size: .; V gene: TRBV4-2; D gene: .; CDR3 DNA: TGTGCCAGCAGCCAGGTTAAGGGGTACGAGCAGTACTTC; CDR3 protein: CASSQVKGYEQYF
J gene: TRBJ2-7; clone size: many; V gene: TRBV27; D gene: TRBD2; CDR3 DNA: TGTGCCAGCAGTGCCCTTTCTGGGGGGGTCTCCTACGAGCAGTACTTC; CDR3 protein: CASSALSGGVSYEQYF
J gene: TRBJ1-5; clone size: many; V gene: TRBV12-3/TRBV12-4; D gene: .; CDR3 DNA: TGTGCCAGCAAAGAGGGGACGGGGGGCAATCAGCCCCAGCATTTT; CDR3 protein: CASKEGTGGNQPQHF
J gene: TRBJ1-1; clone size: many; V gene: TRBV6-1; D gene: .; CDR3 DNA: TGTGCCAGCAGTGAAGCTTGGACGCGTGAAGCTTTCTTT; CDR3 protein: CASSEAWTREAFF
J gene: TRBJ2-4; clone size: few; V gene: TRBV12-5; D gene: TRBD1; CDR3 DNA: TGTGCTAGTGGTTTGGGAAGTGGACAGGACATAGCCAAAAACATTCAGTACTTC; CDR3 protein: CASGLGSGQDIAKNIQYF
J gene: TRBJ2-3; clone size: many; V gene: TRBV7-9; D gene: .; CDR3 DNA: TGTGCCAGCAGCTTTCAAGATACGCAGTATTTT; CDR3 protein: CASSFQDTQYF
J gene: TRBJ2-1; clone size: few; V gene: TRBV20-1; D gene: TRBD2; CDR3 DNA: TGCAGTGCTAGAAAGGTGCGGGGGTCCTACAATGAGCAGTTCTTC; CDR3 protein: CSARKVRGSYNEQFF
J gene: TRBJ1-6; clone size: many; V gene: TRBV12-5; D gene: TRBD1; CDR3 DNA: TGTGCTAGTGGTTTGCTGAAGGACAGGGCGGACTCACCCCTCCACTTT; CDR3 protein: CASGLLKDRADSPLHF
J gene: TRBJ2-7; clone size: .; V gene: TRBV20-1; D gene: TRBD2; CDR3 DNA: TGCAGTGCCCGCCCCGGGACTAGCGGCACGTCCTACGAGCAGTACTTC; CDR3 protein: CSARPGTSGTSYEQYF
J gene: TRBJ2-7; clone size: once; V gene: TRBV12-3/TRBV12-4; D gene: TRBD2; CDR3 DNA: TGTGCCAGCAGTTTGGGGGGGGGCTACGAGCAGTACTTC; CDR3 protein: CASSLGGGYEQYF
J gene: TRBJ1-6; clone size: many; V gene: TRBV7-2; D gene: .; CDR3 DNA: TGTGCCAGCAGACAGGATGGCCGCTCCTATAATTCACCCCTCCACTTT; CDR3 protein: CASRQDGRSYNSPLHF
J gene: TRBJ2-7; clone size: .; V gene: TRBV20-1; D gene: .; CDR3 DNA: TGCAGTGCTCGATGGACTGCCCCCAACGAGCAGTACTTC; CDR3 protein: CSARWTAPNEQYF
J gene: TRBJ1-2; clone size: many; V gene: TRBV20-1; D gene: .; CDR3 DNA: TGCAGTGCTAGAGTACCGGCAGGGCCGGTCTATGGCTACACCTTC; CDR3 protein: CSARVPAGPVYGYTF
J gene: TRBJ2-1; clone size: many; V gene: TRBV7-9; D gene: TRBD2; CDR3 DNA: TGTGCCAGCAGCTTAGTCCGACTAGCGGGAGGGGGCAATGAGCAGTTCTTC; CDR3 protein: CASSLVRLAGGGNEQFF